What follows are 22 T cell receptor beta chains derived from one specimen sequenced in a study of blood T cells in healthy people across ages. Primers used in a second PCR of about 6 to 11 cycles were a sample-barcoded 5' primer and a J-beta primer mix. Each CDR3 protein gets one entry after TCRdb re-called the 5' RACE reads with MiXCR. The top ten hold under 25% of the sample, which has fewer than 900,000 distinct CDR3 sequences, about 42% seen once. Sequenced input: blood. All receptors derive from a woman aged 55-70 years in good health.

The gene calls are TRBV3-1 and TRBJ2-1, with 8 bases fitting TRBD2. Germline V gene lookup returns CDR1 LGHDT and CDR2 YNNKEL (reference sequence). V lost 4 bases, J lost 11 bases, and 13 bases stayed unmatched. The CDR3 sequence is 15 residues long. The DNA of the CDR3 is TGTGCCAGCAGCCCACCACCAGCCGGGACTAGGCAGCAGTTCTTC. Translated: CASSPPPAGTRQQFF.

The DNA for the CDR3 is TGCGCCAGCAGCCAAGATCCCTCGGGACAGGGCCACGGGGAGCTGTTTTTT. The encoded protein is CASSQDPSGQGHGELFF. The gene calls are TRBV4-1 and TRBJ2-2, with 9 bases that match TRBD1. Germline CDR1 MGHRA, CDR2 YSYEKL. The trim removed 0 bases at V and 7 bases at J, leaving 9 bases unmatched. The CDR3 sequence is 17 residues long.

The sample holds a few counts of this clonotype. The V call is TRBV9, the J call TRBJ1-5; 8 nucleotides line up with TRBD1. Germline CDR1 SGDLS, CDR2 YYNGEE. This CDR3 is built from 14 residues. With V trimmed by 0 bases and J by 4 bases, 0 bases remained unmatched. In nucleotides, the CDR3 is TGTGCCAGCAGCGTAGACAGGGGGAATCAGCCCCAGCATTTT. Amino acids: CASSVDRGNQPQHF.

This chain connects TRBV9 to TRBJ2-1; a possible D gene is TRBD2 (7 bases). Germline loops: CDR1 SGDLS, CDR2 YYNGEE. The length of the CDR3 is 16 residues. Trimming shortened V by 2 bases and J by 0 bases, and 12 bases separated the two germline ends. The CDR3 region has the DNA TGTGCCAGCAGCGTGGGGGGGCCCAGCTCCTACAATGAGCAGTTCTTC. Its protein product is CASSVGGPSSYNEQFF.

This clonotype has only a few counts. The chain recombines TRBV7-2 with TRBJ2-1; 9 bases are shared with TRBD1. There are 15 residues in the CDR3. CDR1 and CDR2 (germline): SGHTA, FQGNSA. V shed 5 bases, J shed 6 bases, and the junction held 8 bases outside the gene matches. CDR3 sequence reads: CASSTWTGEINEQFF. As DNA, the CDR3 is TGTGCCAGCAGCACCTGGACAGGGGAGATCAATGAGCAGTTCTTC.

This clonotype was seen at least ten times. This chain uses TRBV29-1 with TRBJ2-7; 11 bases are a match to TRBD1. There are 13 residues in the CDR3. Germline lookup yields CDR1 SQVTM and CDR2 ANQGSEA. Trimming at V came to 6 bases and at J to 4 bases, leaving 5 bases not matched to a gene. The CDR3 DNA follows: TGCAGCGTGGGGACAGGGGGTTCATACGAGCAGTACTTC. Translation gives CSVGTGGSYEQYF.

The sample holds a few counts of this clonotype. The rearrangement links TRBV7-2 to TRBJ2-7; 8 bases agree with TRBD2. Looked up from germline, CDR1 is SGHTA and CDR2 is FQGNSA. The CDR3 extends over 15 amino acids. V trimming: 5 bases; J trimming: 2 bases; junction bases outside the gene matches: 8. The CDR3 nucleotides read TGTGCCAGCAGCCCCACTAGCGGCCCCACCTACGAGCAGTACTTC. Residues: CASSPTSGPTYEQYF. Full variable domain (rest looked up from reference TRBV7-2 and TRBJ2-7): GAGVSQSPSNKVTEKGKDVELRCDPISGHTALYWYRQSLGQGLEFLIYFQGNSAPDKSGLPSDRFSAERTGGSVSTLTIQRTQQEDSAVYLCASSPTSGPTYEQYFGPGTRLTVT.

The V gene is TRBV11-2, the J gene TRBJ2-5, with D unclear. The CDR3 has 15 residues. Germline assignment: CDR1 SGHAT and CDR2 FQNNGV. Trimming removed 1 base from V and 1 base from J, with 10 bases in between. CDR3 sequence: CASSLGQFFQETQYF. The CDR3 bases are TGTGCCAGCAGCTTAGGGCAGTTCTTCCAAGAGACCCAGTACTTC.

V usage is TRBV6-1 and J usage is TRBJ1-1; D is possibly TRBD1 (5 bases). The CDR3 totals 13 residues. The germline V gene encodes CDR1 MNHNS and CDR2 SASEGT. V was trimmed by 8 bases and J by 3 bases, leaving 13 bases between them. The CDR3 loop is CASPQALDTEAFF. The CDR3 DNA sequence: TGTGCCAGCCCACAGGCCCTGGACACTGAAGCTTTCTTT.

The rearrangement uses TRBV11-3 and TRBJ2-1; 7 nucleotides align to TRBD1. This CDR3 has 15 residues. V shed 5 bases, J shed 6 bases, and the junction held 10 bases outside the gene matches. Germline CDR1 and CDR2: SGHNT and YENEEA. The CDR3 sequence: CASSRREEGANEQFF. CDR3 nucleotide sequence: TGTGCCAGCAGCCGCCGGGAAGAGGGGGCCAATGAGCAGTTCTTC.

The gene calls are TRBV28 and TRBJ1-1, with TRBD1 matching over 9 bases. The CDR3 spans 14 residues. Germline V gene data show CDR1 as MDHEN and CDR2 as SYDVKM. The V and J ends lost 5 bases and 11 bases, in that order; junction bases with no gene match: 12. CDR3 sequence (DNA): TGTGCCAGCAGTACAACCACACAGGGGGCTCGGGCTTTCTTT. This sequence encodes CASSTTTQGARAFF. Supplemented by reference TRBV28 and TRBJ1-1, the full variable domain reads DVKVTQSSRYLVKRTGEKVFLECVQDMDHENMFWYRQDPGLGLRLIYFSYDVKMKEKGDIPEGYSVSREKKERFSLILESASTNQTSMYLCASSTTTQGARAFFGQGTRLTVV.

This clonotype has only a few counts. The V gene is TRBV20-1, the J gene TRBJ1-1, with D perhaps matching TRBD1 (6 bases). The V gene's germline CDR1 is DFQATT and CDR2 SNEGSKA (reference sequence). This CDR3 contains 13 residues. Trimming took 5 bases from V and 2 from J, leaving 12 bases between them. The CDR3 nucleotides read TGCAGTGCTGGGACACCCGGCAACACTGAAGCTTTCTTT. Residues: CSAGTPGNTEAFF.

V is TRBV7-3 and J is TRBJ2-7; TRBD1 or TRBD2 may be the D gene (5 bases each). CDR1 and CDR2 from the germline V gene are SGHTA and FQGTGA. This CDR3 spans 13 amino acids. V lost 5 bases and J 1 base, leaving 9 bases between the germline ends. The chain's CDR3 is CASSGGDSYEQYF. In nucleotides, the CDR3 is TGTGCCAGCAGCGGGGGAGATTCCTACGAGCAGTACTTC.

The CDR3 DNA follows: TGTGCCAGCAGCTCCGTCGGGGCCTCTTTCTTT. Translated, it gives CASSSVGASFF. The genes are TRBV6-5 and TRBJ1-1; TRBD1 might be the D (5 bases). V dropped 6 bases and J dropped 12 bases, with 14 bases sitting between them. Germline lookup yields CDR1 MNHEY and CDR2 SVGAGI. The CDR3 loop spans 11 amino acids.

The V and J genes are TRBV7-9 and TRBJ1-5; TRBD1 might be the D (5 bases). CDR3 length: 15 amino acids. CDR1 and CDR2 (germline): SEHNR, FQNEAQ (reference sequence). The V gene lost 4 bases and the J gene lost 5 bases, with 15 bases spanning the gap. CDR3 in DNA: TGTGCCAGCAGCTCCACGGGGGATCCGCATCAGCCCCAGCATTTT. Amino acid sequence: CASSSTGDPHQPQHF. The complete variable domain, with remaining parts taken from reference TRBV7-9 and TRBJ1-5, reads DTGVSQNPRHKITKRGQNVTFRCDPISEHNRLYWYRQTLGQGPEFLTYFQNEAQLEKSRLLSDRFSAERPKGSFSTLEIQRTEQGDSAMYLCASSSTGDPHQPQHFGDGTRLSIL.

This clonotype was counted a few times. The genes are TRBV5-6 and TRBJ2-7, with 10 bases matching TRBD2. J gave up 4 bases and V 4 bases, and 11 bases lay outside the gene matches. The CDR3 has 16 residues. Germline loops: CDR1 SGHDT, CDR2 YYEEEE. This chain's CDR3 is CASSPRGLAAPYEQYF. The CDR3 bases are TGTGCCAGCAGCCCAAGAGGACTAGCGGCGCCTTACGAGCAGTACTTC.

The rearrangement links TRBV2 to TRBJ2-7; D gene ambiguous. Germline V gene lookup returns CDR1 SNHLY and CDR2 FYNNEI. The CDR3 length is 11 residues. V lost 2 bases and J 6 bases, leaving 5 bases between the germline ends. CDR3 residues: CASSEQVEQYF. Written as DNA, the CDR3 is TGTGCCAGCAGTGAACAGGTCGAGCAGTACTTC.

This clonotype showed up many times. The chain uses TRBV9 and TRBJ2-7; 8 positions match TRBD1. Germline trimming cut 5 bases from V and 5 bases from J; bases unmatched to any gene: 9. From germline, CDR1 is SGDLS and CDR2 YYNGEE. The CDR3 totals 14 residues. CDR3 sequence reads: CASSKQGDHDEQYF. The DNA of the CDR3 is TGTGCCAGCAGTAAACAGGGGGATCACGACGAGCAGTACTTC.

The chain couples TRBV28 to TRBJ2-7; D remains ambiguous. The CDR3 has 12 residues. V was clipped by 3 bases and J by 2 bases, with 5 bases between them. Looked up from germline, CDR1 is MDHEN and CDR2 is SYDVKM. CDR3 sequence: CASSFSTYEQYF. The CDR3 DNA sequence: TGTGCCAGCAGTTTCTCTACCTACGAGCAGTACTTC.

The chain is built from TRBV7-9 and TRBJ1-1; maybe TRBD1 (5 bases). The CDR3 is 13 amino acids. Trimming removed 5 bases at V and 7 bases at J, with 14 bases between. Germline loops: CDR1 SEHNR, CDR2 FQNEAQ (reference sequence). CDR3 nucleotides: TGTGCCAGCAGCCCTGACAGATATAGTGAAGCTTTCTTT. It translates to CASSPDRYSEAFF. Together with reference TRBV7-9 and TRBJ1-1, the CDR3 gives the full variable domain: DTGVSQNPRHKITKRGQNVTFRCDPISEHNRLYWYRQTLGQGPEFLTYFQNEAQLEKSRLLSDRFSAERPKGSFSTLEIQRTEQGDSAMYLCASSPDRYSEAFFGQGTRLTVV.

The J gene is TRBJ2-7, the V gene TRBV20-1, with a possible D match to TRBD2 (6 bases). This CDR3 has 14 residues. Per germline, CDR1 DFQATT and CDR2 SNEGSKA (reference sequence). V was cut by 2 bases and J by 12 bases, with 23 bases left in between. The CDR3 loop reads CSARPRWGRETPYF. The CDR3 coding sequence is TGCAGTGCTAGACCGAGGTGGGGCCGGGAGACCCCGTACTTC.

The rearrangement uses TRBV7-2 and TRBJ2-7, with TRBD2 identical over 14 bases. The CDR3 contains 14 residues. Germline V gene lookup returns CDR1 SGHTA and CDR2 FQGNSA. V shed 1 base, J shed 12 bases, and the junction held 5 bases outside the gene matches. The CDR3, as DNA: TGTGCCAGCAGCTTAGAGGGACTAGCGGGAGTCCCGTACTTC. This codes for CASSLEGLAGVPYF.